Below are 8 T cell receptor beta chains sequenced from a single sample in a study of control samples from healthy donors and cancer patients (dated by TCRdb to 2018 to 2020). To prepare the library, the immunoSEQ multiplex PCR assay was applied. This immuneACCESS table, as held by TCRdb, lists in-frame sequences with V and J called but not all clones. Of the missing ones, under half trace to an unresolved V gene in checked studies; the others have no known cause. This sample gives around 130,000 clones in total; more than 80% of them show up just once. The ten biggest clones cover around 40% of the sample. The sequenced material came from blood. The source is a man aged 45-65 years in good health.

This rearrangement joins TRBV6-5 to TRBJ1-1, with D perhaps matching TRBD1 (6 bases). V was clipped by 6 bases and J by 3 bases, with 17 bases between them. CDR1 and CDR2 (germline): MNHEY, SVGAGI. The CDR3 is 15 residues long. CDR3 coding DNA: TGTGCCAGCAGGCCAACGAGGGACATTGACACTGAAGCTTTCTTT. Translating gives CASRPTRDIDTEAFF.

The CDR3 spells CATSDFGDQPQHF. The CDR3 coding sequence is TGTGCCACCAGTGATTTCGGGGATCAGCCCCAGCATTTT. The J gene is TRBJ1-5, the V gene TRBV24-1, with D unclear. Trimming pared 1 base from V and 5 bases from J, leaving 5 bases between. The CDR3 runs to 13 residues. The germline V gene encodes CDR1 KGHDR and CDR2 SFDVKD.

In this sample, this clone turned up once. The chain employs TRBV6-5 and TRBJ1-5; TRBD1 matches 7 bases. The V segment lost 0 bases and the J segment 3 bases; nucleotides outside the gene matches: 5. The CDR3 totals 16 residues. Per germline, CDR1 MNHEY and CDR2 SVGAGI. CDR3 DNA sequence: TGTGCCAGCAGTTACTCGATGGACAGGCTCAATCAGCCCCAGCATTTT. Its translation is CASSYSMDRLNQPQHF.

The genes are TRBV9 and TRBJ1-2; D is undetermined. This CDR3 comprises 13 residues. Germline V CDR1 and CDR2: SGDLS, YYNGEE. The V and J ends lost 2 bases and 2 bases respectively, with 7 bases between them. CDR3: CASSVDSNYGYTF. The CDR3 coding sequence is TGTGCCAGCAGCGTCGACTCCAACTATGGCTACACCTTC. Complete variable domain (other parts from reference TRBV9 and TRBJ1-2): DSGVTQTPKHLITATGQRVTLRCSPRSGDLSVYWYQQSLDQGLQFLIQYYNGEERAKGNILERFSAQQFPDLHSELNLSSLELGDSALYFCASSVDSNYGYTFGSGTRLTVV.

The CDR3 region is CASSVGTGLNEKLFF. For the CDR3, the DNA is TGTGCCAGCAGTGTCGGGACAGGCCTTAATGAAAAACTGTTTTTT. The chain has TRBV25-1 and TRBJ1-4; TRBD1 matches at 8 bases. CDR3 length: 15 residues. The V and J ends lost 4 bases and 4 bases, in that order; junction bases with no gene match: 5. Germline V gene data show CDR1 as MGHDK and CDR2 as SYGVNS.

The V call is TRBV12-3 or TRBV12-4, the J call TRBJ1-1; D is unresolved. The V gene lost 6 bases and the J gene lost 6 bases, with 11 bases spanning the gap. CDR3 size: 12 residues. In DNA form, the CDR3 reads TGTGCCAGCAGCAACAGTAAACCTGAAGCTTTCTTT. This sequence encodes CASSNSKPEAFF.

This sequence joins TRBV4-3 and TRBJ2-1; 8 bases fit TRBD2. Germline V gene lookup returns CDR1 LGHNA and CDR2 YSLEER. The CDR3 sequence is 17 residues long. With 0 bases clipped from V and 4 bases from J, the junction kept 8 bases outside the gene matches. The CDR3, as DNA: TGCGCCAGCAGCCAAGAGGGGGCGGGGGGTGTTTACAATGAGCAGTTCTTC. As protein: CASSQEGAGGVYNEQFF.

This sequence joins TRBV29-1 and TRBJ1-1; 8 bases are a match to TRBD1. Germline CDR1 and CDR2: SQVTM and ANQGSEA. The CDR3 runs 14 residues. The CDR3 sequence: CSILPGQENTEAFF. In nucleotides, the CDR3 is TGCTCGATCCTGCCGGGACAGGAGAACACTGAAGCTTTCTTT.